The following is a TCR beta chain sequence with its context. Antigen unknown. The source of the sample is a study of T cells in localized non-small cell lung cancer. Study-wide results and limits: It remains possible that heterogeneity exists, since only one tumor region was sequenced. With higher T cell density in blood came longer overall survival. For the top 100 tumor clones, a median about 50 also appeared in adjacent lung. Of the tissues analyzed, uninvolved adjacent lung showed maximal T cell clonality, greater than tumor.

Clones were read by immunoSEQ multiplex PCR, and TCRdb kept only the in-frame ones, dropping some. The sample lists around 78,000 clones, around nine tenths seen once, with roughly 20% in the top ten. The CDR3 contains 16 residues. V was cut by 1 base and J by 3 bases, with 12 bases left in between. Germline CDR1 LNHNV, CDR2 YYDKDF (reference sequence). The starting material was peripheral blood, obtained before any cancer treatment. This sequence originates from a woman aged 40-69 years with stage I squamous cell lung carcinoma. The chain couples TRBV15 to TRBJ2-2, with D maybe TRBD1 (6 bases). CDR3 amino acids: CATSRGQDVYTGELFF. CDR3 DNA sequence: TGTGCCACCAGCAGAGGACAGGACGTGTACACCGGGGAGCTGTTTTTT.